This T cell receptor (beta chain) was recorded in a study of T-cell reconstitution after alpha-beta-depleted transplantation in children. This clonotype was observed at least ten times. Unique molecular identifiers were incorporated during preparation of the TCRbeta library. Using its own MiXCR run on the PCR reads, TCRdb lists one record per CDR3 protein. The data show approximately 430,000 distinct CDR3 sequences, roughly 17% seen once. The starting material was PBMCs, mostly from graft donor cells, obtained 360 days after TCRalphabeta/CD19-depleted stem cell transplant. The TCR comes from a boy younger than two who had a stem cell transplant for Wiskott-Aldrich syndrome, so the T cells may come from the graft donor.

The CDR3 DNA reads TGTGCCAGCAGCTCCTCAGGGGGCTCCTACAATGAGCAGTTCTTC. It translates to CASSSSGGSYNEQFF. The chain links TRBV13 to TRBJ2-1; TRBD1 aligns across 7 bases. Germline assignment: CDR1 PRHDT and CDR2 FYEKMQ (reference sequence). V dropped 4 bases and J dropped 0; count of bases not matched to a gene: 3. This CDR3 region has 15 residues.